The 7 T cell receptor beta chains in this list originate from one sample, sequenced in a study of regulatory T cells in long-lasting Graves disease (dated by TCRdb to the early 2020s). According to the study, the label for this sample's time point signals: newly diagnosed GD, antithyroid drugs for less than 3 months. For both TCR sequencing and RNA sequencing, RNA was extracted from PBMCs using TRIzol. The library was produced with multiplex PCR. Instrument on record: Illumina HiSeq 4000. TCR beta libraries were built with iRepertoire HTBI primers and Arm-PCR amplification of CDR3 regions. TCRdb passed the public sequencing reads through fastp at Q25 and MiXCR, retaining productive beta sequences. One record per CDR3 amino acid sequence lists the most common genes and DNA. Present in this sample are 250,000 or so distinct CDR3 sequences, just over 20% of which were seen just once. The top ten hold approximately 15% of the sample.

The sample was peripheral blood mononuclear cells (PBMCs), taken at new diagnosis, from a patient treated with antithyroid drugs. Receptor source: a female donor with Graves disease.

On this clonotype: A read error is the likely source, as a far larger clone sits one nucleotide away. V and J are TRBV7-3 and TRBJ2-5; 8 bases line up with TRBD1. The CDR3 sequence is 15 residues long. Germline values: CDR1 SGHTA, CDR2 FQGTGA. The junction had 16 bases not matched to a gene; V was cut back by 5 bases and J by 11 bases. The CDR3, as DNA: TGTGCCAGCAGCCCCAACCGCGGACAGGGAGGTGAGCAGTACTTC. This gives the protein CASSPNRGQGGEQYF.

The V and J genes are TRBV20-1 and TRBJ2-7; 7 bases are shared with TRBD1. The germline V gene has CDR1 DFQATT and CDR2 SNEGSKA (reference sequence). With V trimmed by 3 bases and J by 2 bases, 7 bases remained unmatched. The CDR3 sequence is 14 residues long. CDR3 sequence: CSASTSGTAYEQYF. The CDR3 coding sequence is TGCAGTGCTAGTACTTCCGGGACAGCCTACGAGCAGTACTTC.

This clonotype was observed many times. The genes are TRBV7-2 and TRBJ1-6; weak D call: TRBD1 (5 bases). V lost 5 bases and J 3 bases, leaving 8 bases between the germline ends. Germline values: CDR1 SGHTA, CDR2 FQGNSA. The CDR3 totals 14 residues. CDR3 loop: CASSGRDYNSPLHF. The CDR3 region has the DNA TGTGCCAGCAGCGGCAGGGACTATAATTCACCCCTCCACTTT.

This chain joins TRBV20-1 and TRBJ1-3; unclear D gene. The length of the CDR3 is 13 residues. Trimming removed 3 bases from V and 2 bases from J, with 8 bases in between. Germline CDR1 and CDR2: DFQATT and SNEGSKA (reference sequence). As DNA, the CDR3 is TGCAGTGCTAGTTTGGTGGCTGGAAACACCATATATTTT. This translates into CSASLVAGNTIYF.

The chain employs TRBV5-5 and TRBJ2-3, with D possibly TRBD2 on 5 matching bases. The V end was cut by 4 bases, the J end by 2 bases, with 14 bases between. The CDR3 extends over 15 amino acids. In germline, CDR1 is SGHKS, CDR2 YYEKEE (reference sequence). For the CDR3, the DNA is TGTGCCAGCAGCAACCAGGTAGCGCCCACAGATACGCAGTATTTT. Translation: CASSNQVAPTDTQYF.

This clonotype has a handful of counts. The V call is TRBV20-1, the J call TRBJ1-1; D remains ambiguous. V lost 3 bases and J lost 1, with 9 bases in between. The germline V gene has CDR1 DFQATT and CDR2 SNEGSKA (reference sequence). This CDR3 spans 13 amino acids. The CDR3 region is CSARWDANTEAFF. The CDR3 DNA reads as TGCAGTGCTAGGTGGGATGCGAACACTGAAGCTTTCTTT.

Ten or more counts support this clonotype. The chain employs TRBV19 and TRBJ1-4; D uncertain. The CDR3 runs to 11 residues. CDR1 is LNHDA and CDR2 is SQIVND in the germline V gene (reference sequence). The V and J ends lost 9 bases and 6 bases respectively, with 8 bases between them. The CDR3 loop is CASGVYEKLFF. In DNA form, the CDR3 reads TGTGCCAGCGGAGTCTATGAAAAACTGTTTTTT.